A selection of T cell receptor beta chains follows, all from one sample in a study of T-cell memory formation after mild COVID-19. Using its own MiXCR run on the 5' RACE reads, TCRdb lists one record per CDR3 protein. In the table there are some 410,000 distinct CDR3 sequences, around 22% of which are singletons. Sequencing used PBMCs or a T cell subset sorted from them (not recorded which). These receptors originate from an adult woman who had mild COVID-19 (a few samples of this study predate the infection). Cell type and time point are not known. Both conserved end residues are part of each CDR3. D genes are given only for firm matches. Some rows have no size entry. The others give once, few or many, or a class for an expanded clone.

TRBJ1-2,TRBV29-1,few,.,TGCAGCGTTGCGCACAGTAACTATGGCTACACCTTC,CSVAHSNYGYTF
TRBJ2-3,TRBV12-3/TRBV12-4,few,TRBD2,TGTGCCAGCACCCCGGGACTAGCGGGCTACACAGATACGCAGTATTTT,CASTPGLAGYTDTQYF
TRBJ2-5,TRBV9,.,TRBD2,TGTGCCAGCAGCGTAGAAGGGGTAGCGGGAGCAGGGAAATCAGAGACCCAGTACTTC,CASSVEGVAGAGKSETQYF
TRBJ2-7,TRBV12-3/TRBV12-4,.,TRBD2,TGTGCCAGCAGCCTAGCCGGCAGCGGGAGCCACGAGCAGTACTTC,CASSLAGSGSHEQYF
TRBJ2-2,TRBV7-6,few,TRBD2,TGTGCCAGCAGCTTAGCGGTGCTAGCGGGAAGAGCCACCGGGGAGCTGTTTTTT,CASSLAVLAGRATGELFF
TRBJ1-1,TRBV6-4,few,.,TGTGCCAGCAGTGACTCGCCAGGAGCTGAAGCTTTCTTT,CASSDSPGAEAFF
TRBJ1-1,TRBV5-1,few,TRBD1,TGCGCCAGCAGCTTGGGAATCGACAGGGTTGGTGAAGCTTTCTTT,CASSLGIDRVGEAFF
TRBJ1-2,TRBV29-1,.,.,TGCAGCGTTGAGAGCCGCGCCTATGGCTACACCTTC,CSVESRAYGYTF
TRBJ1-2,TRBV20-1,many,TRBD1,TGCAGTGCTAGGGGGTACAGACAGGGGAACTATGGCTACACCTTC,CSARGYRQGNYGYTF
TRBJ2-7,TRBV7-9,few,TRBD1,TGTGCCAGCAGCTCGCGCCCGGACAGGGGGGAGTTCTACGAGCAGTACTTC,CASSSRPDRGEFYEQYF
TRBJ2-2,TRBV20-1,few,.,TGCAGTGCTAGAGTGGTGGGATTTAACACCGGGGAGCTGTTTTTT,CSARVVGFNTGELFF
TRBJ2-2,TRBV7-2,few,TRBD1,TGTGCCAGCAGCGGGGACAGGGGATTCTCTACCGGGGAGCTGTTTTTT,CASSGDRGFSTGELFF
TRBJ1-1,TRBV2,.,.,TGTGCCAGGCGAGAATCGGGTGAAGCTTTCTTT,CARRESGEAFF
TRBJ2-7,TRBV20-1,.,TRBD2,TGCAGTGCTAGAGATACTAGCGGGAACTCCTACGAGCAGTACTTC,CSARDTSGNSYEQYF
TRBJ2-1,TRBV7-9,.,.,TGTGCCAGCAGCGTTCACAGGGATGAGCAGTTCTTC,CASSVHRDEQFF
TRBJ1-6,TRBV12-3/TRBV12-4,many,.,TGTGCCAGCAGTTTGAGGTTGGGGCCGGACCCTAATTCACCCCTCCACTTT,CASSLRLGPDPNSPLHF
TRBJ1-1,TRBV6-5,few,.,TGTGCCAGTTCGGACTGGCGCGTGAACACTGAAGCTTTCTTT,CASSDWRVNTEAFF
TRBJ2-2,TRBV29-1,.,.,TGCAGCGTGAAGTACACCGGGGAGCTGTTTTTT,CSVKYTGELFF
TRBJ2-7,TRBV20-1,once,TRBD2,TGCAGTGCTAGAGATCAAGGCGGGAGCCACTACGAGCAGTACTTC,CSARDQGGSHYEQYF
TRBJ2-3,TRBV15,.,.,TGTGCCACCAGCAGAGAAAGGGGAACAGATACGCAGTATTTT,CATSRERGTDTQYF
TRBJ2-3,TRBV5-1,few,TRBD2,TGCGCCAGCAGCTTTGGGGGGGACACAGATACGCAGTATTTT,CASSFGGDTDTQYF
TRBJ2-3,TRBV6-6,many,TRBD2,TGTGCCAGCAGTGCTGGCAGCGGGAGTCAGGCAGATACGCAGTATTTT,CASSAGSGSQADTQYF
TRBJ2-7,TRBV3-1,few,.,TGTGCCAGCAGCCAAGAAACGTACGCTACCTACGAGCAGTACTTC,CASSQETYATYEQYF
TRBJ2-3,TRBV9,many,.,TGTGCCAGCAGCGTAGGGGACGAGAGAGATACGCAGTATTTT,CASSVGDERDTQYF
TRBJ2-3,TRBV5-5,many,.,TGTGCCAGCAGCTTGGGGCAGTCTAGCACAGATACGCAGTATTTT,CASSLGQSSTDTQYF
TRBJ2-2,TRBV24-1,.,TRBD1,TGTGCCACCAGTGAATGGAGGACAGGCTCGAACACCGGGGAGCTGTTTTTT,CATSEWRTGSNTGELFF
TRBJ2-1,TRBV7-9,.,.,TGTGCCAGCAGCTTAGTCCTCAATAACTACAATGAGCAGTTCTTC,CASSLVLNNYNEQFF
TRBJ1-4,TRBV25-1,many,.,TGTGCCAGCAGTGGATCGGAGGACGCAGTGTTTTTT,CASSGSEDAVFF
TRBJ2-7,TRBV3-1,.,.,TGTGCCACTCGATCGGGAACCTACGAGCAGTACTTC,CATRSGTYEQYF
TRBJ2-7,TRBV4-2,.,.,TGTGCCAGCAGCCAAGCAGGGGTCGGGGACGAGCAGTACTTC,CASSQAGVGDEQYF
TRBJ1-2,TRBV19,.,TRBD1,TGTGCCAGTAGACCGACAGGGGACCATGGCTACACCTTC,CASRPTGDHGYTF
TRBJ2-3,TRBV6-1,many,.,TGTGCCAGCAGTGAAGCGTTGCGGAGCACAGATACGCAGTATTTT,CASSEALRSTDTQYF
TRBJ2-1,TRBV15,few,TRBD2,TGTGCCACCAGCAGAGGTTTACTAGCGGGGGAGAATGAGCAGTTCTTC,CATSRGLLAGENEQFF
TRBJ1-1,TRBV6-5,.,TRBD1,TGTGCCAGCAGTTACAAGGGGGCTGGGAACACTGAAGCTTTCTTT,CASSYKGAGNTEAFF
TRBJ2-1,TRBV29-1,.,TRBD2,TGCAGCGTAACTACTAGCGGGAACTACAATGAGCAGTTCTTC,CSVTTSGNYNEQFF
TRBJ2-3,TRBV3-1,few,.,TGTGCCAGCAGCCAAGCAGGAGGTTTGAGCACAGATACGCAGTATTTT,CASSQAGGLSTDTQYF
TRBJ2-4,TRBV19,.,.,TGTGCCAGTAGTATACGGGACATCGGAGCCAAAAACATTCAGTACTTC,CASSIRDIGAKNIQYF
TRBJ2-7,TRBV14,.,TRBD1,TGTGCCAGCAGCCACGACAGGGCGGGCTACGAGCAGTACTTC,CASSHDRAGYEQYF
TRBJ2-7,TRBV7-9,.,.,TGTGCCAGCAACCGGGACAACTCCTACGAGCAGTACTTC,CASNRDNSYEQYF
TRBJ1-3,TRBV7-9,many,.,TGTGCCAGCAGCCACGGACAGGGAAACACCATATATTTT,CASSHGQGNTIYF
TRBJ1-1,TRBV5-1,few,TRBD1,TGCGCCAGCAGTACTACAGGGGAGGGGTACACTGAAGCTTTCTTT,CASSTTGEGYTEAFF
TRBJ2-7,TRBV9,few,.,TGTGCCAGCAGCATGGGACTTACCTACGAGCAGTACTTC,CASSMGLTYEQYF
TRBJ2-6,TRBV3-1,few,.,TGTGCCAGCAGGGAGAATGGGGGGCTAGGGGCCAACGTCCTGACTTTC,CASRENGGLGANVLTF
TRBJ2-5,TRBV11-2,.,.,TGTGCCAGCAGCTTAGAAACGGGTTCCCAAGAGACCCAGTACTTC,CASSLETGSQETQYF
TRBJ1-2,TRBV12-3/TRBV12-4,.,.,TGTGCCAGCAGTTTAGCAGGGTTCGGCGGCTACACCTTC,CASSLAGFGGYTF
TRBJ2-3,TRBV7-9,.,TRBD1,TGTGCCAGCACCCCCCGGGACAGGGTGGCAGATACGCAGTATTTT,CASTPRDRVADTQYF
TRBJ1-3,TRBV5-1,many,.,TGCGCCAGCAGCGTAGGACAGTCCTCTGGAAACACCATATATTTT,CASSVGQSSGNTIYF
TRBJ2-3,TRBV7-9,.,.,TGTGCCAGCAGCAAGGAATCAGGGAGGAGGACAGATACGCAGTATTTT,CASSKESGRRTDTQYF
TRBJ2-5,TRBV6-1,.,TRBD1,TGTGCCAGCAGCCGGGACAGCAGCCAAGAGACCCAGTACTTC,CASSRDSSQETQYF
TRBJ1-5,TRBV3-1,.,.,TGTGCCAGCAGCCCCGGGGGGGTCAGACATCAGCCCCAGCATTTT,CASSPGGVRHQPQHF
TRBJ1-4,TRBV5-1,.,.,TGCGCCAGCAGTGGGGGATCTCGGGCAGGTAGTGAAAAACTGTTTTTT,CASSGGSRAGSEKLFF
TRBJ2-7,TRBV27,few,.,TGTGCCAGCAGTTTCAACCAAGGGGATAAGTACTTC,CASSFNQGDKYF
TRBJ1-3,TRBV29-1,.,.,TGCAGCGTTGAAGATCTTCGGGGGGGACCCTCTGGAAACACCATATATTTT,CSVEDLRGGPSGNTIYF
TRBJ2-3,TRBV7-9,few,TRBD2,TGTGCCAGCAGCTTAACCACTAGCGGGGCTAGCACAGATACGCAGTATTTT,CASSLTTSGASTDTQYF
TRBJ1-2,TRBV3-1,few,.,TGTGCCAGCAGCCAAGGACGGATTAACTATGGCTACACCTTC,CASSQGRINYGYTF
TRBJ2-5,TRBV7-6,few,.,TGTGCCAGCAGCTTAGGCCGACTAGTGTTACAAGAGACCCAGTACTTC,CASSLGRLVLQETQYF
TRBJ1-1,TRBV6-6,.,TRBD1,TGTGCCAGCAGTCCCCGCCCCGGACAGGGACCCGAAGCTTTCTTT,CASSPRPGQGPEAFF
TRBJ2-4,TRBV6-2/TRBV6-3,few,.,TGTGCCAGCAGTTACTCGTTGGGCTCGAGGAACATTCAGTACTTC,CASSYSLGSRNIQYF
TRBJ2-6,TRBV6-1,.,.,TGTGCCAGCAGTCCCTCCGTCCCTGGGGCCAACGTCCTGACTTTC,CASSPSVPGANVLTF